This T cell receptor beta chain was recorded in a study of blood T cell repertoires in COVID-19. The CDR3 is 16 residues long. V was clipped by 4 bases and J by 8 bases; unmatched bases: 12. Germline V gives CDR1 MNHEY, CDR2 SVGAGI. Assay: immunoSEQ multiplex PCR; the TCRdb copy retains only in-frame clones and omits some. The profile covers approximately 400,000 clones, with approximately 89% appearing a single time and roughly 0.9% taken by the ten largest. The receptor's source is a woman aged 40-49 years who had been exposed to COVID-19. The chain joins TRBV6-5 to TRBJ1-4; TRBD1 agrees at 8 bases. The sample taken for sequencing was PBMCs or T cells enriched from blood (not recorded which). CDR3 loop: CASSFSPGTGFEKLFF. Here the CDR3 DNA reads TGTGCCAGCAGTTTTAGCCCGGGGACAGGTTTCGAAAAACTGTTTTTT.